The entry below describes one TCR beta chain. The germline V gene has CDR1 LGHNA and CDR2 YSLEER. This CDR3 spans 19 amino acids. V shed 1 base, J shed 2 bases, and the junction held 13 bases outside the gene matches. This entry belongs to a study of T cell responses to AZD1222 COVID-19 vaccine. Generated by immunoSEQ multiplex PCR, the TCRdb table keeps only in-frame clones and is missing some. The top ten hold more than 15% of the sample, which has about 100,000 clones, approximately 87% seen once. The sample here was peripheral blood, taken on day 0 of AZD1222 vaccination. The rearrangement joins TRBV4-3 to TRBJ2-5; TRBD2 agrees at 10 bases. The sequence was obtained from an adult in good health. DNA of the CDR3: TGCGCCAGCAGCCAAGCGTTGGGGAGCGGGAGGGCCGAACAAGAGACCCAGTACTTC. It encodes CASSQALGSGRAEQETQYF.